This T cell receptor beta chain appears in the sequencing data of a study of T cells in Graves' hyperthyroidism and ophthalmopathy. From RNA transcripts, TCR beta CDR3 regions were amplified. The HTBI primer set served for first-round RT-PCR of the TCR CDR3. TCRdb reanalysed the multiplex PCR reads using MiXCR and keeps one entry per CDR3 protein. This repertoire shows about 480,000 distinct CDR3 sequences, under 15% found once; its top ten account for 15% to 20%. After removal of 3 bases from V and 6 bases from J, the junction contained 4 bases not matched to a gene. The germline V gene encodes CDR1 SGHRS and CDR2 YFSETQ. The CDR3 contains 14 residues. This clonotype occurred a few times.

This sequence was found in a woman under 30 with Graves' hyperthyroidism. The specimen sequenced was blood. The chain carries TRBV5-1 and TRBJ2-3, with 10 bases identical to TRBD2. The CDR3 DNA is TGCGCCAGCAGCTCCCTAGCGGGAGTGGATACGCAGTATTTT. Its translation is CASSSLAGVDTQYF.